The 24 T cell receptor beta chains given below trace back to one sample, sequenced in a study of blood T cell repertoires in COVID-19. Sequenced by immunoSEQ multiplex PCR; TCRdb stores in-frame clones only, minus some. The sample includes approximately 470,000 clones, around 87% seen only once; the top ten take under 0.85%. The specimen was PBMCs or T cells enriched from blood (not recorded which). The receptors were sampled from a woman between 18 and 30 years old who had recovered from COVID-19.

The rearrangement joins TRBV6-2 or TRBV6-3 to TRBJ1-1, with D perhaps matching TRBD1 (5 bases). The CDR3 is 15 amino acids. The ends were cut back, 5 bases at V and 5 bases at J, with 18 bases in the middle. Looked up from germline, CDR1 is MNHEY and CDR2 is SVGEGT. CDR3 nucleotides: TGTGCCAGCAGTGGTGGAGACTGGGGGAGGACTGAAGCTTTCTTT. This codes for CASSGGDWGRTEAFF.

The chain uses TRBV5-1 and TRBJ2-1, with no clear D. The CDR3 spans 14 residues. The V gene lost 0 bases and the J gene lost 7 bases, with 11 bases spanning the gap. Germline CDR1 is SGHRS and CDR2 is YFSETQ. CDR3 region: CASSLVGEENEQFF. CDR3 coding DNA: TGCGCCAGCAGCTTGGTCGGAGAAGAAAATGAGCAGTTCTTC.

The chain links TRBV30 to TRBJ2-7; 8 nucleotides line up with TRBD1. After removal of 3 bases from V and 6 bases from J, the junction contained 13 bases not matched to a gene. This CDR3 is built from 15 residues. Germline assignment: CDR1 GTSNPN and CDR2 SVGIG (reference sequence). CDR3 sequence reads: CAWRGLGTGYSEQYF. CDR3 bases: TGTGCCTGGAGAGGTCTTGGGACAGGCTACTCCGAGCAGTACTTC.

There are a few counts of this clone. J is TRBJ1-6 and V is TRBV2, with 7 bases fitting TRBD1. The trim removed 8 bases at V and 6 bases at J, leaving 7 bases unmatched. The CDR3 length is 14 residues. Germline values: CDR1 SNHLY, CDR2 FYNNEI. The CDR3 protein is CASRDRLVNSPLHF. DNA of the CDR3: TGTGCCAGCCGGGACAGACTGGTTAATTCACCCCTCCACTTT.

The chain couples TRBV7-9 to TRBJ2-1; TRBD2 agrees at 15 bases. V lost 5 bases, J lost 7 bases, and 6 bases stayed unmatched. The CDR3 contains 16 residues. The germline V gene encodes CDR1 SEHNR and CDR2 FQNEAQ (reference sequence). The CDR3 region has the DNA TGTGCCAGCAGCCCTGGACTAGCGGGGGGGGAGAATGAGCAGTTCTTC. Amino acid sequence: CASSPGLAGGENEQFF.

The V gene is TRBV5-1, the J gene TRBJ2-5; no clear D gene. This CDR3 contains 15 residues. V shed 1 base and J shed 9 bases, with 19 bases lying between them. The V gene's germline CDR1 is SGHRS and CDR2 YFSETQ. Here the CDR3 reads CASSLYRSDLEAQYF. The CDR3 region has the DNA TGCGCCAGCAGCTTGTACCGGTCGGATCTTGAGGCCCAGTACTTC.

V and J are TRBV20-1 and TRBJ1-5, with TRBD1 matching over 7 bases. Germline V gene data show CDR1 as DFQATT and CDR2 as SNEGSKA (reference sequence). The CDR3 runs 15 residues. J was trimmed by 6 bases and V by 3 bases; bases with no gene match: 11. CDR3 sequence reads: CSASKPGQFVQPQHF. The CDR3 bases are TGCAGTGCTAGTAAACCGGGACAGTTCGTTCAGCCCCAGCATTTT.

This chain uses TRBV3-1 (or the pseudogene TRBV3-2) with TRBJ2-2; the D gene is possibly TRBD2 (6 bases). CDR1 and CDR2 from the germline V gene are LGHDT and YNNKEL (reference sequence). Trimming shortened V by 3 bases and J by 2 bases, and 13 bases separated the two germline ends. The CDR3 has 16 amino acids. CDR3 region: CASSHRGTQNTGELFF. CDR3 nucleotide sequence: TGTGCCAGCAGCCATAGAGGGACTCAAAACACCGGGGAGCTGTTTTTT.

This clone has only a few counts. The CDR3: CASSELRGNSPLHF. The CDR3 DNA reads as TGTGCCAGCAGTGAACTTCGAGGGAATTCACCCCTCCACTTT. V is TRBV2 and J is TRBJ1-6; D uncertain. V lost 2 bases and J 7 bases, leaving 9 bases between the germline ends. This CDR3 is built from 14 residues. Germline CDR1 SNHLY, CDR2 FYNNEI.

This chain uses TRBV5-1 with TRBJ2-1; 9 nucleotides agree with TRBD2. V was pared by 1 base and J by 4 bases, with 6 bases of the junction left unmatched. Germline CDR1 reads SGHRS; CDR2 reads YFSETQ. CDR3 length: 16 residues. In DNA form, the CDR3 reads TGCGCCAGCAGCTTGTCTAGACTAGCGGAATACAATGAGCAGTTCTTC. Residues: CASSLSRLAEYNEQFF.

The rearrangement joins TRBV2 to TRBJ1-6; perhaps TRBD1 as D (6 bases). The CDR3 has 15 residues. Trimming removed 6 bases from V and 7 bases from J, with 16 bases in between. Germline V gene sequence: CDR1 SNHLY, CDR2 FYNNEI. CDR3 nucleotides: TGTGCCAGCAGGGAGACCTCAGGGGAGAATTCACCCCTCCACTTT. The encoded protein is CASRETSGENSPLHF.

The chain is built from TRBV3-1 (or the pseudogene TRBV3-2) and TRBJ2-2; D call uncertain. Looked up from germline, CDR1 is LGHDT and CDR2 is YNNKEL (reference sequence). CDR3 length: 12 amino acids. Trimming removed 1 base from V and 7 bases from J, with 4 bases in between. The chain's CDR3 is CASSQAGGELFF. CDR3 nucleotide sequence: TGTGCCAGCAGCCAAGCAGGCGGGGAGCTGTTTTTT.

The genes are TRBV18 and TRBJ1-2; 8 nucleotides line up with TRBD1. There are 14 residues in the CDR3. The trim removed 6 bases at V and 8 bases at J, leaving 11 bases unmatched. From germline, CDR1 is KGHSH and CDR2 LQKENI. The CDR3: CASSGQGGDGGYTF. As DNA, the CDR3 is TGTGCCAGCTCCGGACAGGGCGGCGATGGGGGCTACACCTTC.

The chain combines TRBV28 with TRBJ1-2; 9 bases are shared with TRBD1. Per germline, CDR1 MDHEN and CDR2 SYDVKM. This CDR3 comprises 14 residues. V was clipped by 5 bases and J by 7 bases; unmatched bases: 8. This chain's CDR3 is CASSSPGTGLGYTF. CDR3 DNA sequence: TGTGCCAGCAGTAGTCCCGGGACAGGGCTTGGCTACACCTTC.

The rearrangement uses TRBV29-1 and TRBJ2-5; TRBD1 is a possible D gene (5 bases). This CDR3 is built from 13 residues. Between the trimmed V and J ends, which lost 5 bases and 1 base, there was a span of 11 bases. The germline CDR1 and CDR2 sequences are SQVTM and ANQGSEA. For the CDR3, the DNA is TGCAGCGTTCCAGGGCCGTTCCAAGAGACCCAGTACTTC. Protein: CSVPGPFQETQYF.

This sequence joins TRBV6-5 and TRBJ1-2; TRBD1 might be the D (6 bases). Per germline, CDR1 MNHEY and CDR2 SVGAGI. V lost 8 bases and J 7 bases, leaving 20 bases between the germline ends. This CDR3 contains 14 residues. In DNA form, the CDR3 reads TGTGCCAGCGCCCCGCCGAGGGACATGTCTGGCTACACCTTC. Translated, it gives CASAPPRDMSGYTF.

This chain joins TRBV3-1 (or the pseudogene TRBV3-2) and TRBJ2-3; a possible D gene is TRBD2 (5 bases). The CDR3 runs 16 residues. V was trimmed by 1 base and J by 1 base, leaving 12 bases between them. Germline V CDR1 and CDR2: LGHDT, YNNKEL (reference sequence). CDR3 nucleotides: TGTGCCAGCAGCCAAGGAGTCGAGGGAGGCACAGATACGCAGTATTTT. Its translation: CASSQGVEGGTDTQYF.

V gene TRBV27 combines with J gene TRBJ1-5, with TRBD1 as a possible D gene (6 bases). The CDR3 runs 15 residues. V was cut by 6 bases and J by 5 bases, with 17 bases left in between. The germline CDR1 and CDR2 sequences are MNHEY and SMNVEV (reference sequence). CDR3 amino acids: CASRARGGIDQPQHF. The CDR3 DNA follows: TGTGCCAGCAGAGCTAGGGGGGGGATAGATCAGCCCCAGCATTTT.

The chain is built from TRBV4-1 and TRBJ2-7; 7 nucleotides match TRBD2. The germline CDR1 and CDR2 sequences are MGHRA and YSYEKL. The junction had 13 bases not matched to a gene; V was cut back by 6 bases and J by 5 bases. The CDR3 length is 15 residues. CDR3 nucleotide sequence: TGCGCCAGCAGTAAACGGACGGGGGGAGGGGACGAGCAGTACTTC. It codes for CASSKRTGGGDEQYF.

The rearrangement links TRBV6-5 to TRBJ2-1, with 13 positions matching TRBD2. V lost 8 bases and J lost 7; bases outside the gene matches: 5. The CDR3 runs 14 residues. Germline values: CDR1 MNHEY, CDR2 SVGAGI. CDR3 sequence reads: CASSLGLAGNEQFF. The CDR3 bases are TGTGCCAGCTCCCTGGGACTAGCGGGAAATGAGCAGTTCTTC.

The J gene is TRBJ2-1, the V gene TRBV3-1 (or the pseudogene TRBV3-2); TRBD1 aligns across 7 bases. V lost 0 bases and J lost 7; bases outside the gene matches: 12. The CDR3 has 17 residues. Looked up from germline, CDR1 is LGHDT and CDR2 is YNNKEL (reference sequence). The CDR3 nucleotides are TGTGCCAGCAGCCAAGAACGTCCGAGAGACAGGGTGAATGAGCAGTTCTTC. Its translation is CASSQERPRDRVNEQFF.

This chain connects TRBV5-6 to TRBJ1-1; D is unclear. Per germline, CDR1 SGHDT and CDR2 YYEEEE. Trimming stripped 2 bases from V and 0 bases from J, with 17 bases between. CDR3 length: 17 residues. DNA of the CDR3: TGTGCCAGCAGCTTCTCGCGGATGTGGGGAGTGAACACTGAAGCTTTCTTT. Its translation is CASSFSRMWGVNTEAFF.

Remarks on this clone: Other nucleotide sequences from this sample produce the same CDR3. This chain's CDR3 is CASSSGVQPQHF. CDR3 DNA: TGTGCCAGCAGCTCAGGGGTTCAGCCCCAGCATTTT. J is TRBJ1-5 and V is TRBV28; the D gene is possibly TRBD1 (6 bases). In germline, CDR1 is MDHEN, CDR2 SYDVKM. Trimming cost V 6 bases and J 6 bases, with 9 bases left between them. This CDR3 is built from 12 residues.

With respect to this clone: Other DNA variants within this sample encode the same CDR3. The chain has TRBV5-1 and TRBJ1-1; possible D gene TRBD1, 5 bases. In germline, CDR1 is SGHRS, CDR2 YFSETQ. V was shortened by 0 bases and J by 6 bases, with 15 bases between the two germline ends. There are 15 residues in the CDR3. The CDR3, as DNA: TGCGCCAGCAGCTTGGTCCAGGGTGGTACCTCTGAAGCTTTCTTT. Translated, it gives CASSLVQGGTSEAFF.